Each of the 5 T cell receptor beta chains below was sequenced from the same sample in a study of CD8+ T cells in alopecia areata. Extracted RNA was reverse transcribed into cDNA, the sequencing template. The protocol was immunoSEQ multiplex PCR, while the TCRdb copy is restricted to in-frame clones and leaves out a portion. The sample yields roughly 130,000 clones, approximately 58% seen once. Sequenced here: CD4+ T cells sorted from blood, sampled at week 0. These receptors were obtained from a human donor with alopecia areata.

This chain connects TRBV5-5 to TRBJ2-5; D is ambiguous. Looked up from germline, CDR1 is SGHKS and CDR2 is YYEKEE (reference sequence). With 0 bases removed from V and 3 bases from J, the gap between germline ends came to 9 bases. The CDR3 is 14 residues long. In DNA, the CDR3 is TGTGCCAGCAGCTTGGCGGCCAGAGAAGAGACCCAGTACTTC. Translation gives CASSLAAREETQYF.

The CDR3 DNA reads as TGTGCCAGCAGCCCTAGGAGGCAGGGGAATGAGCAGTTCTTC. This codes for CASSPRRQGNEQFF. The chain combines TRBV11-2 with TRBJ2-1; a weak D match, TRBD1 (6 bases). The CDR3 runs 14 residues. Germline V lookup: CDR1 SGHAT, CDR2 FQNNGV. The V and J ends lost 5 bases and 7 bases respectively, with 15 bases between them. Full variable domain (remainder filled in from reference TRBV11-2 and TRBJ2-1): EAGVAQSPRYKIIEKRQSVAFWCNPISGHATLYWYQQILGQGPKLLIQFQNNGVVDDSQLPKDRFSAERLKGVDSTLKIQPAKLEDSAVYLCASSPRRQGNEQFFGPGTRLTVL.

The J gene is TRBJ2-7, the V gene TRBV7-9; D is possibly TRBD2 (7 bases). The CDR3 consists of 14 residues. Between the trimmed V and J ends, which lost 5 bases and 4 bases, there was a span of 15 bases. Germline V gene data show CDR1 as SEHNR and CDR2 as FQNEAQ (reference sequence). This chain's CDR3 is CASSRGGGEYEQYF. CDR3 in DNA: TGTGCCAGCAGCCGCGGAGGGGGGGAGTACGAGCAGTACTTC.

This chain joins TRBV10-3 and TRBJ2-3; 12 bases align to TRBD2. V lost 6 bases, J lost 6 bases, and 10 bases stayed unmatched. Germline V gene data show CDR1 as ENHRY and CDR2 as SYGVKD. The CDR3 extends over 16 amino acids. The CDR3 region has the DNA TGTGCCATCAGCACCAAACTAGCGGGGGGATCCGATACGCAGTATTTT. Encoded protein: CAISTKLAGGSDTQYF.

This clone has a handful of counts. This CDR3 reads CASSQRGQAYEQYF. CDR3 DNA: TGCGCCAGCAGCCAACGGGGACAGGCATACGAGCAGTACTTC. This chain joins TRBV4-1 and TRBJ2-7; 8 nucleotides align to TRBD1. CDR3 length equals 14 residues. V dropped 2 bases and J dropped 4; count of bases not matched to a gene: 4. Germline assignment: CDR1 MGHRA and CDR2 YSYEKL.